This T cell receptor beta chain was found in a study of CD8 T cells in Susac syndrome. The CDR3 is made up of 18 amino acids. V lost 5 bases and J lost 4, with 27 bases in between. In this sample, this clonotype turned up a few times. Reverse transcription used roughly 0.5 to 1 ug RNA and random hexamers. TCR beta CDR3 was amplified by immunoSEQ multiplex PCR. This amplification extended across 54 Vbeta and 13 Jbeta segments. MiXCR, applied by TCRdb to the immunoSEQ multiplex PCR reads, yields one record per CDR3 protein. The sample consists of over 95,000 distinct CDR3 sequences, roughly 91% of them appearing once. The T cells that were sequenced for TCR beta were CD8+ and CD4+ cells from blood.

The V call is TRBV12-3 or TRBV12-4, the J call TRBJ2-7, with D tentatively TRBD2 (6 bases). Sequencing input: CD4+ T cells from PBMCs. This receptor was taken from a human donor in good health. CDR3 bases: TGTGCCAGCAGTCTTTCAAGAGGGTCACTAGCCCTACTATACGAGCAGTACTTC. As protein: CASSLSRGSLALLYEQYF.